The 28 T cell receptor beta chains given below trace back to one sample, sequenced in a study of blood T cell repertoires in COVID-19. The assay was immunoSEQ multiplex PCR, and TCRdb's table has in-frame clones only and misses some. Seen here are some 130,000 clones, roughly 88% observed once, and the top ten hold 10% to 13%. Material for sequencing was peripheral blood. The receptors were sampled from a middle-aged man with acute or convalescent COVID-19.

This rearrangement joins TRBV19 to TRBJ1-1; possible D gene TRBD1, 5 bases. Germline V lookup: CDR1 LNHDA, CDR2 SQIVND (reference sequence). The CDR3 loop spans 14 amino acids. Trimming removed 7 bases at V and 1 base at J, with 13 bases between. In nucleotides, the CDR3 is TGTGCCAGTAAACCGGCAGGGTCGAACACTGAAGCTTTCTTT. It yields the protein CASKPAGSNTEAFF.

The J gene is TRBJ1-2, the V gene TRBV9; D unresolved. Germline V CDR1 and CDR2: SGDLS, YYNGEE. This CDR3 contains 16 residues. Trimming stripped 0 bases from V and 2 bases from J, with 14 bases between. The DNA for the CDR3 is TGTGCCAGCAGCGTAGCTCGCTCCGGGATGAACTATGGCTACACCTTC. It translates to CASSVARSGMNYGYTF.

CDR3 sequence: CASSPTQGSYGYTF. The CDR3 nucleotides read TGTGCCAGCAGCCCTACTCAGGGAAGCTATGGCTACACCTTC. The rearrangement joins TRBV9 to TRBJ1-2, with a possible D match to TRBD1 (5 bases). V was clipped by 4 bases and J by 4 bases, with 14 bases between them. The germline V gene encodes CDR1 SGDLS and CDR2 YYNGEE. The CDR3 covers 14 residues.

V and J are TRBV5-5 and TRBJ2-7, with 8 bases lining up with TRBD1. The germline V gene has CDR1 SGHKS and CDR2 YYEKEE (reference sequence). CDR3 length: 15 residues. Losses at the gene ends were 4 bases for V and 2 bases for J; bases not matched to a gene: 8. CDR3 DNA: TGTGCCAGCAGCCAAACGCCGGGACAGGCCTACGAGCAGTACTTC. This gives the protein CASSQTPGQAYEQYF. The entire variable domain, with the rest obtained from reference TRBV5-5 and TRBJ2-7, is as follows: DAGVTQSPTHLIKTRGQQVTLRCSPISGHKSVSWYQQVLGQGPQFIFQYYEKEERGRGNFPDRFSARQFPNYSSELNVNALLLGDSALYLCASSQTPGQAYEQYFGPGTRLTVT.

V gene TRBV29-1 combines with J gene TRBJ2-7; weak D call: TRBD1 (5 bases). This CDR3 has 13 amino acids. Germline values: CDR1 SQVTM, CDR2 ANQGSEA. V was cut by 6 bases and J by 6 bases, with 18 bases left in between. The CDR3 loop is CSVDSPSRLEQYF. The DNA of the CDR3 is TGCAGCGTCGACAGCCCGTCGAGGCTCGAGCAGTACTTC.

The J gene is TRBJ2-1, the V gene TRBV20-1; D not certain. The CDR3 consists of 11 residues. V was pared by 3 bases and J by 9 bases, with 9 bases between. Germline values: CDR1 DFQATT, CDR2 SNEGSKA (reference sequence). CDR3 sequence: CSASGRGEQFF. The CDR3 DNA reads TGCAGTGCTAGTGGGCGCGGTGAGCAGTTCTTC.

Relative to its sample, this clone is medium-sized (0.01 to 0.1%). The genes are TRBV19 and TRBJ2-7; the D gene is possibly TRBD1 (5 bases). Trimming shortened V by 6 bases and J by 3 bases, and 18 bases separated the two germline ends. CDR3 length: 15 residues. The germline gives CDR1 LNHDA, CDR2 SQIVND (reference sequence). This chain's CDR3 is CASSYTGWGDYEQYF. CDR3 in DNA: TGTGCCAGTAGCTATACAGGTTGGGGCGACTACGAGCAGTACTTC.

This clone occurred once. The rearrangement links TRBV15 to TRBJ2-3, with D perhaps TRBD1 (6 bases). This CDR3 spans 15 amino acids. Germline-derived CDR1 and CDR2 are LNHNV and YYDKDF (reference sequence). V was shortened by 7 bases and J by 3 bases, with 17 bases between the two germline ends. CDR3 coding DNA: TGTGCCACCACCAAAAAGGGGGTCGGGACAGATACGCAGTATTTT. Protein: CATTKKGVGTDTQYF. Full variable domain (outside the CDR3, taken from reference TRBV15 and TRBJ2-3): DAMVIQNPRYQVTQFGKPVTLSCSQTLNHNVMYWYQQKSSQAPKLLFHYYDKDFNNEADTPDNFQSRRPNTSFCFLDIRSPGLGDTAMYLCATTKKGVGTDTQYFGPGTRLTVL.

This chain uses TRBV6-5 with TRBJ1-6; perhaps TRBD1 as D (5 bases). The ends were cut back, 6 bases at V and 3 bases at J, with 12 bases in the middle. Looked up from germline, CDR1 is MNHEY and CDR2 is SVGAGI. The CDR3 spans 15 residues. The CDR3 bases are TGTGCCAGCAGGGACGACAGCAACTATAATTCACCCCTCCACTTT. Translating gives CASRDDSNYNSPLHF.

V and J are TRBV6-6 and TRBJ1-2, with D tentatively TRBD1 (6 bases). The CDR3 has 12 residues. With 4 bases removed from V and 7 bases from J, the gap between germline ends came to 10 bases. Per the germline V gene, CDR1 is MNHNY and CDR2 is SVGAGI (reference sequence). The CDR3 DNA reads TGTGCCAGCAGTTCGACAGGCGGTGGCTACACCTTC. Protein product: CASSSTGGGYTF.

This chain connects TRBV7-8 to TRBJ2-6, with 7 bases matching TRBD2. Germline trimming cut 8 bases from V and 4 bases from J; bases unmatched to any gene: 8. From germline, CDR1 is SGHVS and CDR2 FQNEAQ. The CDR3 consists of 15 residues. Here the CDR3 reads CASRTGGSGANVLTF. For the CDR3, the DNA is TGTGCCAGCCGAACGGGGGGTTCCGGGGCCAACGTCCTGACTTTC.

This clone has a handful of counts. The rearrangement uses TRBV2 and TRBJ1-2; tentative D call: TRBD1 (6 bases). V was cut by 4 bases and J by 8 bases, with 20 bases left in between. The CDR3 is 15 amino acids. Germline CDR1 SNHLY, CDR2 FYNNEI. The CDR3 region has the DNA TGTGCCAGCAGTGGGGGGCCGGGGTTAGGCGGAGGCTACACCTTC. The encoded protein is CASSGGPGLGGGYTF.

The chain carries TRBV7-3 and TRBJ1-2; a possible D gene is TRBD1 (5 bases). The V gene lost 4 bases and the J gene lost 3 bases, with 9 bases spanning the gap. Germline CDR1 SGHTA, CDR2 FQGTGA. The CDR3 covers 13 residues. CDR3 sequence: CASSSPGDYGYTF. CDR3 in DNA: TGTGCCAGCAGCTCCCCGGGGGACTATGGCTACACCTTC.

The chain carries TRBV5-5 and TRBJ1-1; no definite D call. The CDR3 totals 13 residues. Per germline, CDR1 SGHKS and CDR2 YYEKEE (reference sequence). Between the trimmed V and J ends, which lost 1 base and 4 bases, there was a span of 8 bases. The CDR3 here is CASSLLRSTEAFF. The CDR3 region has the DNA TGTGCCAGCAGCTTGTTGAGGTCCACTGAAGCTTTCTTT.

This chain connects TRBV3-1 (or the pseudogene TRBV3-2) to TRBJ1-5; D is ambiguous. In germline, CDR1 is LGHDT, CDR2 YNNKEL (reference sequence). The CDR3 extends over 12 amino acids. Trimming pared 4 bases from V and 4 bases from J, leaving 5 bases between. CDR3 sequence reads: CASSLLNQPQHF. Here the CDR3 DNA reads TGTGCCAGCAGCCTCCTAAATCAGCCCCAGCATTTT.

CDR3 loop: CASSQADRSNGYTF. The CDR3 region has the DNA TGCGCCAGCAGCCAGGCGGACAGGTCAAATGGCTACACCTTC. This chain joins TRBV4-1 and TRBJ1-2; TRBD1 aligns across 7 bases. The CDR3 runs 14 residues. The junction had 7 bases not matched to a gene; V was cut back by 3 bases and J by 6 bases. In germline, CDR1 is MGHRA, CDR2 YSYEKL.

The chain uses TRBV19 and TRBJ1-5; D gene ambiguous. Trimming left V 0 bases short and J 4 bases short, with 19 bases between. The CDR3 contains 18 residues. Germline CDR1 and CDR2: LNHDA and SQIVND (reference sequence). In nucleotides, the CDR3 is TGTGCCAGTAGTATAGATCTAGGAGTACGAACTAAGAATCAGCCCCAGCATTTT. Its translation is CASSIDLGVRTKNQPQHF.

CDR3 protein: CASAELGTDEKLFF. CDR3 coding DNA: TGTGCCAGTGCGGAACTCGGGACAGATGAAAAACTGTTTTTT. The chain carries TRBV28 and TRBJ1-4, with 7 bases that match TRBD1. The V and J ends lost 9 bases and 6 bases, in that order; junction bases with no gene match: 10. In germline, CDR1 is MDHEN, CDR2 SYDVKM. The CDR3 sequence is 14 residues long.

J is TRBJ1-5 and V is TRBV19, with TRBD1 matching over 10 bases. Germline loops: CDR1 LNHDA, CDR2 SQIVND (reference sequence). After removal of 8 bases from V and 3 bases from J, the junction contained 19 bases not matched to a gene. The CDR3 loop spans 19 amino acids. CDR3 region: CASQYSWGQGNTHNQPQHF. CDR3 nucleotide sequence: TGTGCCAGTCAGTATAGTTGGGGACAGGGGAATACCCACAATCAGCCCCAGCATTTT.

The J gene is TRBJ2-5, the V gene TRBV6-5; D ambiguous. This CDR3 has 15 residues. Germline loops: CDR1 MNHEY, CDR2 SVGAGI. The V and J ends lost 6 bases and 1 base respectively, with 15 bases between them. CDR3: CASRPTTLSQETQYF. The CDR3 nucleotides read TGTGCCAGCAGGCCCACTACTCTCTCCCAAGAGACCCAGTACTTC.

This chain joins TRBV6-5 and TRBJ2-5, with a weak D call TRBD1 (5 bases). The length of the CDR3 is 14 residues. Germline CDR1 MNHEY, CDR2 SVGAGI. V was trimmed by 6 bases and J by 0 bases, leaving 11 bases between them. The CDR3 bases are TGTGCCAGCAGATTCAGACAGAACCAAGAGACCCAGTACTTC. Translating gives CASRFRQNQETQYF.

The rearrangement joins TRBV10-2 to TRBJ1-2, with D hard to call. The V end was cut by 4 bases, the J end by 8 bases, with 14 bases between. The germline V gene has CDR1 WSHSY and CDR2 SAAADI. This CDR3 has 13 amino acids. The CDR3, as DNA: TGCGCCAGCAGTGCCCTTTTAGTAGAGGGCTACACCTTC. It specifies CASSALLVEGYTF.

The J gene is TRBJ2-1, the V gene TRBV7-9; TRBD1 matches at 7 bases. The germline gives CDR1 SEHNR, CDR2 FQNEAQ (reference sequence). This CDR3 contains 15 residues. The J segment lost 4 bases and the V segment lost 2 bases, leaving 5 bases of the junction unmatched. The CDR3 coding sequence is TGTGCCAGCAGCTTACCGGGACAGCGATACAATGAGCAGTTCTTC. The encoded protein is CASSLPGQRYNEQFF.

V gene TRBV19 combines with J gene TRBJ1-3, with TRBD1 identical over 9 bases. CDR3 length: 17 amino acids. The V gene end was trimmed by 6 bases and the J gene end by 0 bases; junction bases not matched to a gene: 9. Germline CDR1 and CDR2: LNHDA and SQIVND (reference sequence). The CDR3 bases are TGTGCCAGTAGCCGGGACAGGGAGGCTATCTCTGGAAACACCATATATTTT. This encodes CASSRDREAISGNTIYF.

The gene calls are TRBV27 and TRBJ1-6; D gene uncertain. The ends were cut back, 5 bases at V and 7 bases at J, with 9 bases in the middle. The CDR3 loop spans 13 amino acids. Germline CDR1 reads MNHEY; CDR2 reads SMNVEV (reference sequence). The CDR3 region is CASSPGINSPLHF. The CDR3 DNA reads as TGTGCCAGCAGTCCCGGGATCAATTCACCCCTCCACTTT.

This clone was counted once. The V call is TRBV11-3, the J call TRBJ2-7; 10 bases match TRBD2. Trimming cost V 2 bases and J 7 bases; bases outside gene matches: 5. Germline values: CDR1 SGHNT, CDR2 YENEEA. There are 14 residues in the CDR3. The CDR3 loop reads CASSLSGGAKEQYF. For the CDR3, the DNA is TGTGCCAGCAGCTTAAGCGGGGGGGCAAAAGAGCAGTACTTC.

V and J are TRBV6-5 and TRBJ2-7; D is perhaps TRBD2 (6 bases). The ends were cut back, 5 bases at V and 4 bases at J, with 18 bases in the middle. The germline gives CDR1 MNHEY, CDR2 SVGAGI. The CDR3 extends over 15 amino acids. Here the CDR3 reads CASSIRRAGTYEQYF. The CDR3 DNA is TGTGCCAGCAGTATTAGGAGGGCAGGAACTTACGAGCAGTACTTC.

The V gene is TRBV28, the J gene TRBJ2-3; 7 nucleotides agree with TRBD1. The germline gives CDR1 MDHEN, CDR2 SYDVKM. The CDR3 has 15 amino acids. J gave up 1 base and V 3 bases, and 4 bases lay outside the gene matches. The DNA for the CDR3 is TGTGCCAGCAGTTTTCCCACAGGGGGCACAGATACGCAGTATTTT. Its protein product is CASSFPTGGTDTQYF.